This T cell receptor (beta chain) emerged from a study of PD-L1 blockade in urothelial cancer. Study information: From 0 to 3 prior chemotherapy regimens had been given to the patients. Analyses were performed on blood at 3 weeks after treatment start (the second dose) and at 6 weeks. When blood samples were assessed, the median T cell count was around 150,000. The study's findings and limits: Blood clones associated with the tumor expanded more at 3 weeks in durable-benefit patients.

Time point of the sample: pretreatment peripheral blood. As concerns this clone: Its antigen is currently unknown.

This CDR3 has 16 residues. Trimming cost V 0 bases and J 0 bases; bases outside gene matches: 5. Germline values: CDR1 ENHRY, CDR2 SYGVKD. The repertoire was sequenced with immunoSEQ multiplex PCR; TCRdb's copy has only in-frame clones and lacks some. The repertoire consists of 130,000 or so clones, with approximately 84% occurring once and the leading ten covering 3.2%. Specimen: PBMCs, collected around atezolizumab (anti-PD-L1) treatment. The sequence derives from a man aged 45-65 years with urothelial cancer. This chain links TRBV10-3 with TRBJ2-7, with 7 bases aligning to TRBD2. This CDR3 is CAISESYTGGSYEQYF. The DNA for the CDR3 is TGTGCCATCAGTGAGTCGTATACGGGAGGCTCCTACGAGCAGTACTTC.